Presented here are 6 T cell receptor beta chains from one specimen sequenced in a study of blood T cell repertoires in COVID-19 (dated by TCRdb to 2020 to 2021). The library was prepared using the immunoSEQ multiplex PCR assay. This is the immuneACCESS table as TCRdb keeps it, with only in-frame sequences that have V and J called. A part of the clones is gone; compared with another copy, unresolved V genes explain less than half, and the rest is unexplained. Present in this sample are around 300,000 clones, 90% of which were seen just once. The ten largest clones capture about 1% of the sample. The source material was peripheral blood. The receptors were sampled from a middle-aged woman with COVID-19, enrolled during active disease.

The J gene is TRBJ2-4, the V gene TRBV7-8; D might be TRBD1 (8 bases). The CDR3 loop spans 16 amino acids. V lost 2 bases and J 3 bases, leaving 14 bases between the germline ends. The germline V gene has CDR1 SGHVS and CDR2 FQNEAQ. CDR3 loop: CASSLTGGVFKNIQYF. The DNA of the CDR3 is TGTGCCAGCAGCTTAACAGGGGGGGTTTTCAAAAACATTCAGTACTTC.

The V call is TRBV4-2, the J call TRBJ1-1; D uncertain. CDR1 is LGHNA, CDR2 YNFKEQ, per germline. This CDR3 spans 15 amino acids. Trimming cost V 0 bases and J 5 bases, with 13 bases left between them. The CDR3 loop is CASSQDYQVVTEAFF. CDR3 sequence (DNA): TGTGCCAGCAGCCAAGATTACCAGGTGGTAACTGAAGCTTTCTTT.

A single count supports this clone. This chain connects TRBV5-1 to TRBJ2-7; possible D gene TRBD1, 5 bases. The CDR3 length is 14 residues. Trimming took 2 bases from V and 2 from J, leaving 11 bases between them. Germline V lookup: CDR1 SGHRS, CDR2 YFSETQ. CDR3 coding DNA: TGCGCCAGCAGCTTTCAGGGAATAACCTACGAGCAGTACTTC. This translates into CASSFQGITYEQYF.

This chain links TRBV15 with TRBJ1-4, with a possible D match to TRBD1 (6 bases). V dropped 1 base and J dropped 6 bases, with 12 bases sitting between them. The CDR3 has 15 amino acids. The germline V gene encodes CDR1 LNHNV and CDR2 YYDKDF (reference sequence). This CDR3 is CATSRVGRGDEKLFF. In nucleotides, the CDR3 is TGTGCCACCAGCAGAGTGGGCAGGGGAGATGAAAAACTGTTTTTT. Full variable domain (outside the CDR3, taken from reference TRBV15 and TRBJ1-4): DAMVIQNPRYQVTQFGKPVTLSCSQTLNHNVMYWYQQKSSQAPKLLFHYYDKDFNNEADTPDNFQSRRPNTSFCFLDIRSPGLGDTAMYLCATSRVGRGDEKLFFGSGTQLSVL.

The chain is built from TRBV28 and TRBJ1-6; D call uncertain. The germline V and J ends were trimmed by 4 bases and 4 bases, with 8 bases remaining between them. The CDR3 is 14 amino acids. Germline CDR1 and CDR2: MDHEN and SYDVKM. As DNA, the CDR3 is TGTGCCAGCAGTTATGGGCCGTATAATTCACCCCTCCACTTT. This codes for CASSYGPYNSPLHF.

The rearrangement joins TRBV28 to TRBJ2-1; 7 positions match TRBD2. Germline CDR1 MDHEN, CDR2 SYDVKM. This CDR3 spans 15 amino acids. The V gene end was trimmed by 4 bases and the J gene end by 14 bases; junction bases not matched to a gene: 17. In DNA form, the CDR3 reads TGTGCCAGCAGTTCACCTCGGATGGTCTACAGCGGGGAGTTCTTC. Protein product: CASSSPRMVYSGEFF.